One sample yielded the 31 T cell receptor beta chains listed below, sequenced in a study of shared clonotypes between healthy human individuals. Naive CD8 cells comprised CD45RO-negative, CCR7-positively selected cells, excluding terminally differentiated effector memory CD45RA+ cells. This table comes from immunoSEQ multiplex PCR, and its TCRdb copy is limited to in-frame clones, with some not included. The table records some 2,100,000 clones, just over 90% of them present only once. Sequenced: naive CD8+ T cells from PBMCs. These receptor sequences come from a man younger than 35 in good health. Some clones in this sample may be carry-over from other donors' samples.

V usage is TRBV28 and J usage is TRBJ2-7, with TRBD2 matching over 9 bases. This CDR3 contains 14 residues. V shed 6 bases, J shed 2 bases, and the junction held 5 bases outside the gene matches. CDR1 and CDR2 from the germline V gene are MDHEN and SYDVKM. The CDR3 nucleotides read TGTGCCAGCAGCCAAGCGGGAGGCGCCTACGAGCAGTACTTC. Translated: CASSQAGGAYEQYF.

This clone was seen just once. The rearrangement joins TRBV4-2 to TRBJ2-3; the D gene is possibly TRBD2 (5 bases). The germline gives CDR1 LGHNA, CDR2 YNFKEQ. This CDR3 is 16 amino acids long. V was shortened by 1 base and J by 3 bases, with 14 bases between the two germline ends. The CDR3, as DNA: TGTGCCAGCAGCCAAGTTGGAGAGGGCGGAACAGATACGCAGTATTTT. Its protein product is CASSQVGEGGTDTQYF.

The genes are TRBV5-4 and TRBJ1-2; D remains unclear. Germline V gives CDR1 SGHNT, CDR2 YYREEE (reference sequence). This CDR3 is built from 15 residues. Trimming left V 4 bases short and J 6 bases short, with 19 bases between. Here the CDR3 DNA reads TGTGCCAGCAGCCTCCGGGGTTTTGGCGGGAATGGCTACACCTTC. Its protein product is CASSLRGFGGNGYTF. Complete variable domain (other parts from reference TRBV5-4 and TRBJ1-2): ETGVTQSPTHLIKTRGQQVTLRCSSQSGHNTVSWYQQALGQGPQFIFQYYREEENGRGNFPPRFSGLQFPNYSSELNVNALELDDSALYLCASSLRGFGGNGYTFGSGTRLTVV.

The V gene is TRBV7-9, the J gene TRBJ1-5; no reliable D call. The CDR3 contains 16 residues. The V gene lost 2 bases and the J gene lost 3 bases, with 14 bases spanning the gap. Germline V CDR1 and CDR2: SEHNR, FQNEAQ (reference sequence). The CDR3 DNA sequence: TGTGCCAGCAGCTTACCCCGTATCTCTTACAATCAGCCCCAGCATTTT. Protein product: CASSLPRISYNQPQHF.

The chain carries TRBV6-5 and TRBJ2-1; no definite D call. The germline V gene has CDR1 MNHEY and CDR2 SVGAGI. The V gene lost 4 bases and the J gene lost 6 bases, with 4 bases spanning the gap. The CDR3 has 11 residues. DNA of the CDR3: TGTGCCAGCAGTTCCACCAATGAGCAGTTCTTC. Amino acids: CASSSTNEQFF.

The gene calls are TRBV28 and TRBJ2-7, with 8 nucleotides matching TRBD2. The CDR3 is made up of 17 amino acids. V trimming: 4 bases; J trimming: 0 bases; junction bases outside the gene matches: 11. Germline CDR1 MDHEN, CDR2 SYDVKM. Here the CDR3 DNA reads TGTGCCAGCAGTTCCCCAACTAGCGGAAGGAGCTCCTACGAGCAGTACTTC. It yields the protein CASSSPTSGRSSYEQYF.

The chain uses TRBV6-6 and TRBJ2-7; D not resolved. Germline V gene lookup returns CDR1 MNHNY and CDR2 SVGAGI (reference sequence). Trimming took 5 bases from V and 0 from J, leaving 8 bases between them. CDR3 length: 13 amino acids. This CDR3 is CASSRPSSYEQYF. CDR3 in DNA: TGTGCCAGCAGTCGACCGAGCTCCTACGAGCAGTACTTC.

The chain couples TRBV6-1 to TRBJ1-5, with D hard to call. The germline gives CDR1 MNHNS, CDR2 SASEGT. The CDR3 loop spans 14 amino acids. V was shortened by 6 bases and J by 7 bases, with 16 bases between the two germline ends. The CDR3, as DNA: TGTGCCAGCAGACCCTCGAGGGTTTGGCAGCCCCAGCATTTT. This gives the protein CASRPSRVWQPQHF.

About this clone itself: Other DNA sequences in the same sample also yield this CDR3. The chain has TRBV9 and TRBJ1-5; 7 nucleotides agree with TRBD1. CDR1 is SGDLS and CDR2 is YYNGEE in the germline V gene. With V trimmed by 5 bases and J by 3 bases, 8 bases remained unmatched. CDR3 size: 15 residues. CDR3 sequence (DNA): TGTGCCAGCAGTGCGGGGACAGCAGTCAATCAGCCCCAGCATTTT. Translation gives CASSAGTAVNQPQHF.

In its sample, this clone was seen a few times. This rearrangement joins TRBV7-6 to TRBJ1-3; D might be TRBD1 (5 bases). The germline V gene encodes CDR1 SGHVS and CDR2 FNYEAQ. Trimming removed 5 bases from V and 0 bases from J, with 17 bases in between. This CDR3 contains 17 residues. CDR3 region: CASSRSGLRSSGNTIYF. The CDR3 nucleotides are TGTGCCAGCAGCCGATCGGGACTGCGTAGCTCTGGAAACACCATATATTTT.

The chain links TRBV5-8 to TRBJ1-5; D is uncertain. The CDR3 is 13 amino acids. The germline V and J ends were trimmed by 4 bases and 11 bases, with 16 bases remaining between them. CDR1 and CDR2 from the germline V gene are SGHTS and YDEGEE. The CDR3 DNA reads TGTGCCAGCAGCCACCCGGACGGTCTAACCCAGCATTTT. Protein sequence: CASSHPDGLTQHF.

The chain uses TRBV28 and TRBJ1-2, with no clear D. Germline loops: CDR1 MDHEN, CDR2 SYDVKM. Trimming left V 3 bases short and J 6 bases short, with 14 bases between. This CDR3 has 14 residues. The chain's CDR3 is CASSLRVVGDGYTF. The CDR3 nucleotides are TGTGCCAGCAGTTTGAGGGTGGTTGGTGATGGCTACACCTTC.

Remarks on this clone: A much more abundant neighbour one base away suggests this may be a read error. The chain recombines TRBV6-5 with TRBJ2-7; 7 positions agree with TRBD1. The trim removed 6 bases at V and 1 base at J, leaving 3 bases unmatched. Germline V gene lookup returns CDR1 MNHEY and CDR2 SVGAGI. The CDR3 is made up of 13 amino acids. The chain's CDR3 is CASSWDRSYEQYF. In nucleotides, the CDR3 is TGTGCCAGCAGCTGGGACAGATCCTACGAGCAGTACTTC.

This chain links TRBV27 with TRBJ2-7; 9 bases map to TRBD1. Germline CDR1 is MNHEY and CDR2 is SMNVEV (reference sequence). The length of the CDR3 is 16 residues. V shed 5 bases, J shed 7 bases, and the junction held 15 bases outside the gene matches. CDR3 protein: CASSHLQGALVFEQYF. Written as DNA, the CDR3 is TGTGCCAGCAGTCATCTACAGGGGGCGCTTGTTTTTGAGCAGTACTTC.

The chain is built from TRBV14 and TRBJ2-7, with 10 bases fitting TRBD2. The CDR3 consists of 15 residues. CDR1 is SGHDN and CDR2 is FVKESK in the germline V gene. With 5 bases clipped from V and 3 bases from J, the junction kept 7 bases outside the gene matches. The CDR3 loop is CASSSLAGGDYEQYF. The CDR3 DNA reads TGTGCCAGCAGCTCATTAGCGGGAGGAGACTACGAGCAGTACTTC.

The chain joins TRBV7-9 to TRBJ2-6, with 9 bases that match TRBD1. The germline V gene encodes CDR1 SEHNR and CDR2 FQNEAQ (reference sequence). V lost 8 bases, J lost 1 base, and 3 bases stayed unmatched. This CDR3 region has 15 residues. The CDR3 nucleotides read TGTGCCAGCCGGGACAGGGAATCTGGGGCCAACGTCCTGACTTTC. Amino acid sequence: CASRDRESGANVLTF.

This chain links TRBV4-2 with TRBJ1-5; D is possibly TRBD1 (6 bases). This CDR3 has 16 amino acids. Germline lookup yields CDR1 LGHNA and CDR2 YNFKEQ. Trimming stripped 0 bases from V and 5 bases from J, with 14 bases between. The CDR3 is CASSQDSARGYQPQHF. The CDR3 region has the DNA TGTGCCAGCAGCCAAGATTCCGCCAGGGGTTATCAGCCCCAGCATTTT.

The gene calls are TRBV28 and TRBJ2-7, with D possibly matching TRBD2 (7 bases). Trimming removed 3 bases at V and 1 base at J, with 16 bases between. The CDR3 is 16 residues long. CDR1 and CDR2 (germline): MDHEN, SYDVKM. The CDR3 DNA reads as TGTGCCAGCAGTTTTAGTCGGGGGGCAAGGTCCTACGAGCAGTACTTC. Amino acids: CASSFSRGARSYEQYF.

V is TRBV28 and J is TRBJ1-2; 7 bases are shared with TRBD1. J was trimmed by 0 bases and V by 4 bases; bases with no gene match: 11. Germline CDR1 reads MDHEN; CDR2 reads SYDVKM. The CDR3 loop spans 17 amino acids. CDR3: CASSSSEEGQPNYGYTF. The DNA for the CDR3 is TGTGCCAGCAGTTCCTCGGAGGAGGGACAGCCTAACTATGGCTACACCTTC.

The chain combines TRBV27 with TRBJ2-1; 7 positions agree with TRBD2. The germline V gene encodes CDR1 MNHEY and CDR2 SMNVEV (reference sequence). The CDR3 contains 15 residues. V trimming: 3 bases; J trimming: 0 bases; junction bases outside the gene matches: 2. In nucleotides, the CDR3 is TGTGCCAGCAGTTTCTTAGCGGGCTCCTACAATGAGCAGTTCTTC. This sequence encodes CASSFLAGSYNEQFF.

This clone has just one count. CDR3 sequence: CASSYRAGRSTDTQYF. The CDR3, as DNA: TGTGCCAGCAGCTACAGAGCGGGACGGAGCACAGATACGCAGTATTTT. V and J are TRBV7-2 and TRBJ2-3, with TRBD2 matching 7 bases. From germline, CDR1 is SGHTA and CDR2 FQGNSA. Trimming took 4 bases from V and 0 from J; bases not matched to a gene: 7. The CDR3 covers 16 residues.

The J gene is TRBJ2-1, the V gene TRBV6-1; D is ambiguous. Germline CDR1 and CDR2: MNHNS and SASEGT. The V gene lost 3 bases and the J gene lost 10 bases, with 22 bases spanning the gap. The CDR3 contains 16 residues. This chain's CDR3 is CASSDKSTNLGSEQFF. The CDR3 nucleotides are TGTGCCAGCAGTGATAAGTCCACGAACCTGGGGTCCGAGCAGTTCTTC.

The CDR3, as DNA: TGCAGCTCTTCTGAGGGCTATCCCGGGGAGCTGTTTTTT. This sequence encodes CSSSEGYPGELFF. The chain joins TRBV29-1 to TRBJ2-2, with a weak D call TRBD2 (5 bases). Germline V CDR1 and CDR2: SQVTM, ANQGSEA. V lost 8 bases to trimming and J lost 6 bases, with 16 bases between them. This CDR3 is built from 13 residues.

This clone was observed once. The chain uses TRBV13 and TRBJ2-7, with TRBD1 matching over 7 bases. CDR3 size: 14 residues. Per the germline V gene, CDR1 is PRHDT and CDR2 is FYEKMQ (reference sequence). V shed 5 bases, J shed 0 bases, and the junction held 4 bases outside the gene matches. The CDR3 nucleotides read TGTGCCAGCAGCGTCCGGGACAGCTCCTACGAGCAGTACTTC. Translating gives CASSVRDSSYEQYF.

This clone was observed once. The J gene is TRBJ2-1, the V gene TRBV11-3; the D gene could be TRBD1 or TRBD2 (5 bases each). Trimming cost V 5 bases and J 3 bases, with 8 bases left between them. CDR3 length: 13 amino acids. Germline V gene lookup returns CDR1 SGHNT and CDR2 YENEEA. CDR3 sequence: CASSEGFYNEQFF. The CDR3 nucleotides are TGTGCCAGCAGCGAGGGGTTCTACAATGAGCAGTTCTTC.

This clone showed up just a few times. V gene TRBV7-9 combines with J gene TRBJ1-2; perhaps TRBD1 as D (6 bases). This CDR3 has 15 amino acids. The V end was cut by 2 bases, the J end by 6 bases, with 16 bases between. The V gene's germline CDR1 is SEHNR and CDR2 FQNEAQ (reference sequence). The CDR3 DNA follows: TGTGCCAGCAGCTTATCATCGGGGGGCGCGGATGGCTACACCTTC. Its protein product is CASSLSSGGADGYTF. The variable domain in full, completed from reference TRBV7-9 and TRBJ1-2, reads DTGVSQNPRHKITKRGQNVTFRCDPISEHNRLYWYRQTLGQGPEFLTYFQNEAQLEKSRLLSDRFSAERPKGSFSTLEIQRTEQGDSAMYLCASSLSSGGADGYTFGSGTRLTVV.

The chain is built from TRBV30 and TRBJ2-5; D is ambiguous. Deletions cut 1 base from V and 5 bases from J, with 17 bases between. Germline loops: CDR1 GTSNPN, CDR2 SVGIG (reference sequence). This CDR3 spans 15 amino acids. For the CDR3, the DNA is TGTGCCTGGAGTGCCCCTACTCCCGTTGGGGAGACCCAGTACTTC. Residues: CAWSAPTPVGETQYF.

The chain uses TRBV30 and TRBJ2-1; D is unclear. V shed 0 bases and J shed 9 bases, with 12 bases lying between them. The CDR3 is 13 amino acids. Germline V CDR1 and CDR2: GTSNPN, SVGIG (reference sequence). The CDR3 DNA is TGTGCCTGGAGTGTTGGAATCGGAATTGAGCAGTTCTTC. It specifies CAWSVGIGIEQFF.

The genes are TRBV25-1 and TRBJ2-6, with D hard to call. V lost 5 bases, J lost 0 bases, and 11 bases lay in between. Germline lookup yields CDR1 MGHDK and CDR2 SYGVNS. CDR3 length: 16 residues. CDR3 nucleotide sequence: TGTGCCAGCAGTAGCCCGTTTCACTCTGGGGCCAACGTCCTGACTTTC. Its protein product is CASSSPFHSGANVLTF. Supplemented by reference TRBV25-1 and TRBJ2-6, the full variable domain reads EADIYQTPRYLVIGTGKKITLECSQTMGHDKMYWYQQDPGMELHLIHYSYGVNSTEKGDLSSESTVSRIRTEHFPLTLESARPSHTSQYLCASSSPFHSGANVLTFGAGSRLTVL.

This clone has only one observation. Here the CDR3 reads CSVEDPVGGYTF. The CDR3 coding sequence is TGCAGCGTTGAAGATCCTGTCGGGGGCTACACCTTC. The rearrangement joins TRBV29-1 to TRBJ1-2, with unresolved D. Germline CDR1 is SQVTM and CDR2 is ANQGSEA. The CDR3 has 12 residues. The V gene lost 0 bases and the J gene lost 8 bases, with 10 bases spanning the gap.

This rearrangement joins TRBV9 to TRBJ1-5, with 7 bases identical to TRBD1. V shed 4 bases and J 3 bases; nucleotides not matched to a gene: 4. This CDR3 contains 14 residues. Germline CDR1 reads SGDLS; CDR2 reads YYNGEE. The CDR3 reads CASSIGQVNQPQHF. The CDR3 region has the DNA TGTGCCAGCAGCATTGGACAGGTCAATCAGCCCCAGCATTTT. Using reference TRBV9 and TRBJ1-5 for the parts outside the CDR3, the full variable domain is DSGVTQTPKHLITATGQRVTLRCSPRSGDLSVYWYQQSLDQGLQFLIQYYNGEERAKGNILERFSAQQFPDLHSELNLSSLELGDSALYFCASSIGQVNQPQHFGDGTRLSIL.